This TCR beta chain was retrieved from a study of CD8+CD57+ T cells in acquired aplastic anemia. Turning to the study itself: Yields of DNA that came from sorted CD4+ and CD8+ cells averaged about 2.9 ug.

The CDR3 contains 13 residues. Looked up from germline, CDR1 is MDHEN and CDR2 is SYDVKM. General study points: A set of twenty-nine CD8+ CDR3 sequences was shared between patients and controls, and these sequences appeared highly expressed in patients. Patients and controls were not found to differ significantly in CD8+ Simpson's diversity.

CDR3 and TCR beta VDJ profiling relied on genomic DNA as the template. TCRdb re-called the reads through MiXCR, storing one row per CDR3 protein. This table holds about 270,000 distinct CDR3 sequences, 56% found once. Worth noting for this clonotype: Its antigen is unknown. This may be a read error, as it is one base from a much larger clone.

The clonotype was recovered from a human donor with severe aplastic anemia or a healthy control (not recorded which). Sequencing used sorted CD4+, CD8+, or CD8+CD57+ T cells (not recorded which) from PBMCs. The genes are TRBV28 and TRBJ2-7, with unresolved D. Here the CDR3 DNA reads TGTGCCAGCAGTTTCGGAGCGCGCTACGTGCAGTACTTC. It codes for CASSFGARYVQYF.